This T cell receptor (beta chain) is from a study of CD8 T cells in ankylosing spondylitis. TCRdb used MiXCR to reprocess the 5' RACE reads, holding one entry per CDR3 protein. Among over 150,000 distinct CDR3 sequences listed, more than 10% were seen once. This clonotype was seen repeatedly, ten times or more. V was trimmed by 0 bases and J by 2 bases, leaving 9 bases between them. The CDR3 is 15 amino acids. Germline CDR1 is SGHTA and CDR2 is FQGNSA. The rearrangement joins TRBV7-2 to TRBJ2-3; no firm D call. The TCR sequence derives from a male donor with ankylosing spondylitis or in good health (not recorded which). Sequenced: blood, either unsorted or a sorted T cell fraction (not recorded which). The CDR3 DNA sequence: TGTGCCAGCAGCTTAGCGTTTGGAGTCACAGATACGCAGTATTTT. This gives the protein CASSLAFGVTDTQYF.